The present TCR beta chain was sequenced within a study of shared clonotypes between healthy human individuals (dated by TCRdb to 2018 to 2021). Background on the whole study: Three men and two women, aged 18 to 49 years, made up the cohort. To estimate repertoire size and how much clonotype sharing occurs between individuals, the study deeply sequenced the blood TCR repertoires of a handful of healthy adults. Each donor's leukapheresis produced roughly between roughly 0.94 and 9.5 billion PBMCs. Different laboratories and diverse techniques were used to prepare libraries and sequence TCR repertoires, to increase sequencing depth and limit assay-specific biases. Per donor, three plates each were used for CD4 naive and CD4 memory, two for CD8 naive, and one for CD8 memory.

Reading the germline V gene (reference sequence) gives CDR1 GTSNPN and CDR2 SVGIG. At the junction V is shortened by 5 bases and J by 3 bases, with 10 bases in between. Inclusive of the bounding cysteine and phenylalanine, the CDR3 is 12 residues long. Only the CDR3 region is kept as DNA, spanning 36 bases read in frame from base 1. Points the paper makes about the study in general: Larger estimated clonotype richness was generally found for naive subsets than for memory subsets. Sampling was restricted to blood, and TCR repertoires in tissue are likely to differ from TCR repertoires in blood. Compared with non-shared clonotypes, clonotypes shared by all four sorted-subset donors had higher generation probabilities. About 5% of naive CD4, approximately 3.7% of naive CD8, 2.3% of memory CD4, and around 0.42% of memory CD8 clonotypes were shared across several donors. Because the study included a small number of donors, the genetic and exposure-history diversity represented was limited. Incomplete sequencing was indicated by rarefaction of sorted-subset datasets, despite the large sequencing depth. Based on pairwise subsampling, the degree of clonotype sharing among donors was expected to be affected by sequencing depth.

The donors were healthy, HIV-negative adults with no recently reported acute infections or vaccinations. Every donor was a Caucasian adult residing in Nashville, Tennessee, USA. CD4+ T cells were enriched through magnetic negative selection, after which naive cells were positively selected on CD45RA and the remaining negative fraction served as the memory subset. Blood was collected by leukapheresis, and PBMCs were isolated by Ficoll-Histopaque density gradient centrifugation and then cryopreserved in liquid nitrogen vapor phase. Purity and quantity of every magnetically sorted T cell population were checked by analytical flow cytometry. Genomic DNA was isolated from every sorted fraction and measured by UV absorbance on a Nanodrop 2000c. Using the deep immunoSEQ assay, TCR CDR3 regions were amplified from genomic DNA by multiplex PCR. Extracted genomic DNA from each cell subset was distributed evenly across all wells of several immunoSEQ 96-well plates, and each plate was treated as a replicate. For sorted subsets, each replicate PCR was loaded with approximately 190 ng genomic DNA, equivalent to 25,000 to 30,000 T cell genomes. Purified libraries were measured with a Qubit 3.0 fluorometer, size-checked on a Bioanalyzer 2100, and measured again with the KAPA Library Quantification kit. A separate single-read 150-cycle Illumina NextSeq 550 flow cell was used to sequence each immunoSEQ 96-well plate. For the original study's pipeline: Because the immunoSEQ output included only junctional sequences and no quality scores, the filtering could not be the same as the filtering used for full-length reads. To assign V/J genes and CDR3, sequences were annotated against IMGT germline references using PyIR, a Python wrapper for IgBLAST v1.9. Reads with weak V/J assignments (E-value above 1e-6), missing CDR3, stop codons, out-of-frame junctions, or ambiguous translated residues were removed. A V3J clonotype was defined by an identical inferred V gene, J gene, and CDR3 amino acid sequence. The percentage overlap between two repertoires was calculated by dividing the number of shared unique clonotypes by the size of the smaller repertoire. RTK rarefaction, the Chao1 estimator, and Recon v2.1 estimates of unobserved clonotypes were used to assess repertoire richness. Generation probabilities were computed with OLGA for all TCRbeta clonotypes obtained by the gDNA method from a handful of donors. TCRdb retrieved this table from immuneACCESS and kept in-frame rearrangements only. Not all clones are present; in checked studies, unresolved V genes account for under half, and no reason is known for the remainder. V, J and clone size derive from that table, while D and trimming were established from the DNA sequence. This sample comprises approximately 980,000 clones, around three quarters of them detected only once. About 1.5% of the sample is in the top ten clones.

A remark on this clone: The antigen this receptor binds is unknown. There are no base qualities to consult, and no much larger clone falls within one base.

The sample was memory CD4+ T cells sorted from blood. The label giving this sample's cell subset or site can be read as: CD45RA-negative fraction. This receptor was obtained from a young man in good health. The chain is made from TRBV30 and TRBJ1-1; too little of a D gene remains to name it. The sequence in DNA is TGTGCCTGGGAGCAGGACCACACTGAAGCTTTCTTT. This codes for CAWEQDHTEAFF. The full variable domain, completed from the reference TRBV30 and TRBJ1-1 proteins outside the CDR3, reads SQTIHQWPATLVQPVGSPLSLECTVEGTSNPNLYWYRQAAGRGLQLLFYSVGIGQISSEVPQNLSASRPQDRQFILSSKKLLLSDSGFYLCAWEQDHTEAFFGQGTRLTVV.